A selection of T cell receptor beta chains follows, all from one sample in a study of blood T cell repertoires in COVID-19. Using immunoSEQ multiplex PCR, the repertoire was profiled, and TCRdb retains in-frame clones only, with some absent. The table has over 110,000 clones, about 87% seen once. Specimen: PBMCs or T cells enriched from blood (not recorded which). These receptor sequences come from a man between 45 and 60 years old in a cohort exposed to, infected with or recovered from COVID-19 (not recorded which). Each CDR3 is given with its conserved first and last residue. The order of the fields is V gene, D gene, J gene, clone size, CDR3 DNA, CDR3 protein. A D gene is named only where the DNA matches it firmly. The listing skips clone size in some rows; elsewhere it reads once, few, many or a size class.

>TRBV6-5|NA|TRBJ2-7|NA
TGTGCCAGCAGCCGAGCGGCGGACCGCTCCTACGAGCAGTACTTC
CASSRAADRSYEQYF
>TRBV29-1|TRBD1|TRBJ2-5|few
TGCAGCGTGAACAGGGGAAAGACCCAGTACTTC
CSVNRGKTQYF
>TRBV19|TRBD1|TRBJ1-6|NA
TGTGCCAGTAGTTTGCGCCGGGACAGGTATAATTCACCCCTCCACTTT
CASSLRRDRYNSPLHF
>TRBV13|TRBD1|TRBJ1-1|NA
TGTGCCAGCAGCTTCCCTTCAGGGGGGCGAGAAGCTTTCTTT
CASSFPSGGREAFF
>TRBV7-2|TRBD2|TRBJ2-2|NA
TGTGCCAGCAGCACTAGGAATGGACTAGCGGGAGTCACCGGGGAGCTGTTTTTT
CASSTRNGLAGVTGELFF
>TRBV21-1|NA|TRBJ1-6|NA
TGTGCCAGCAGCAAAGTGGGGAGGACGCCCTTCTCCTATAATTCACCCCTCCACTTT
CASSKVGRTPFSYNSPLHF
>TRBV18|NA|TRBJ1-2|NA
TGTGCCAGCTCACAAGGGACTCGCCACCCCGTAGGAGGTGGCTACACCTTC
CASSQGTRHPVGGGYTF
>TRBV11-2|TRBD2|TRBJ2-2|NA
TGTGCCAGCAGCTTCGCATGGGCTAGCGGGCGGGAGCTGTTTTTT
CASSFAWASGRELFF
>TRBV4-1|NA|TRBJ1-2|NA
TGCGCCAGCTTCGCCGGCTATGGCTACACCTTC
CASFAGYGYTF
>TRBV5-6|TRBD1|TRBJ1-2|once
TGTGCCAGCAGCTTGGAGGGGGCGCGCGGCTACACCTTC
CASSLEGARGYTF
>TRBV5-4|NA|TRBJ1-1|NA
TGTGCCAGCAGCGCCAACAGGGTTCTGAACACTGAAGCTTTCTTT
CASSANRVLNTEAFF
>TRBV5-8|TRBD2|TRBJ2-5|NA
TGTGCCAGCAGCTTGGGAACGGGGGGACGTCAAGAGACCCAGTACTTC
CASSLGTGGRQETQYF
>TRBV10-3|TRBD2|TRBJ2-7|once
TGTGCCATCACCGAGCGGGAGAGCTCCTACGAGCAGTACTTC
CAITERESSYEQYF
>TRBV20-1|NA|TRBJ2-3|few
TGCAGTGCTAGTCTCGGGTCTAGCACAGATACGCAGTATTTT
CSASLGSSTDTQYF
>TRBV3-1/TRBV3-2|NA|TRBJ1-1|NA
TGTGCCAGCAGCTCGGGGGTATGGGATGAAGCTTTCTTT
CASSSGVWDEAFF
>TRBV28|TRBD2|TRBJ2-7|NA
TGTGCCAGCAAAGCCGGGACTAGCCAATACGAGCAGTACTTC
CASKAGTSQYEQYF
>TRBV10-3|NA|TRBJ1-1|NA
TGTGCCATTTCGGACTCGGGCACTGAAGCTTTCTTT
CAISDSGTEAFF
>TRBV19|NA|TRBJ2-3|NA
TGTGCCACCCTAGCGCGTGACACCGACTCAAATCGGCAGTATTTT
CATLARDTDSNRQYF
>TRBV6-5|NA|TRBJ2-7|NA
TGTGCCAGCAGCTTAATCGGGGGTGTCAGCGAGCAGTACTTC
CASSLIGGVSEQYF
>TRBV19|NA|TRBJ2-5|NA
TGTGCCAGTAGTTCCTCTTTATTACAAGAGACCCAGTACTTC
CASSSSLLQETQYF
>TRBV3-1/TRBV3-2|NA|TRBJ1-4|NA
TGTGCCAGCGGGGGCCTTAATGAAAAACTGTTTTTT
CASGGLNEKLFF
>TRBV6-6|TRBD2|TRBJ2-3|NA
TGTGCCAGCAGTCATGGGACTAGCGGGGTGAGGGGCACAGATACGCAGTATTTT
CASSHGTSGVRGTDTQYF
>TRBV28|TRBD1|TRBJ1-6|NA
TGTGCCAGCAGTCCCCAAGGACAGGGTAATTCACCCCTCCACTTT
CASSPQGQGNSPLHF
>TRBV10-2|TRBD2|TRBJ2-1|NA
TGCGCCAGCAGTGGGGGACTAGCGGGAGCGGTGAGCAATGAGCAGTTCTTC
CASSGGLAGAVSNEQFF
>TRBV7-8|TRBD2|TRBJ2-3|NA
TGTGCCAGCAGCTTAGGTGTACTAGCGGGAGCGGTAGATACGCAGTATTTT
CASSLGVLAGAVDTQYF
>TRBV11-1|NA|TRBJ2-5|NA
TGTGCCAGCAGCCCCGCCGGAGGGTGGAGAGAGACCCAGTACTTC
CASSPAGGWRETQYF
>TRBV15|NA|TRBJ1-4|few
TGTGCCACCAGCAGTCGGGGGTCTTGGGGGGAAAAACTGTTTTTT
CATSSRGSWGEKLFF
>TRBV7-3|NA|TRBJ2-2|NA
TGTGCCAGCAGCTTAGGAGGGGGCGGCGGGGAGCTGTTTTTT
CASSLGGGGGELFF
>TRBV6-1|TRBD1|TRBJ1-5|NA
TGTGCCAGCAGTGAGACAGGGGGCTGGGGCCGCAATCAGCCCCAGCATTTT
CASSETGGWGRNQPQHF
>TRBV12-3/TRBV12-4|NA|TRBJ2-1|NA
TGTGCCAGCAGACCAATGAGGGCCGATGAGCAGTTCTTC
CASRPMRADEQFF
>TRBV7-9|TRBD1|TRBJ1-6|NA
TGTGCCAGCAGCTTAGAAGTCCTAAGGACAGGGTATCGGTCACCCCTCCACTTT
CASSLEVLRTGYRSPLHF
>TRBV28|NA|TRBJ1-1|NA
TGTGCCAGCAGTCTGGGAGGGGCGGGCACTGAAGCTTTCTTT
CASSLGGAGTEAFF
>TRBV14|NA|TRBJ2-1|NA
TGTGCCAGCAGCCACGCCCGGGGGGCAAGGGGTGAGCAGTTCTTC
CASSHARGARGEQFF
>TRBV10-1|TRBD2|TRBJ2-7|NA
TGCGCCAGCAGTGATTTGGCTAGCGGGAGAGGCGAGCAGTACTTC
CASSDLASGRGEQYF
>TRBV3-1/TRBV3-2|TRBD1|TRBJ1-2|NA
TGTGCCAGCAGCCAAGTAGGGACAGGGCTTGATGGCTACACCTTC
CASSQVGTGLDGYTF
>TRBV4-1|TRBD1|TRBJ1-5|NA
TGCGCCAGCAGCCACGAAAGCGGACAGGGGGCCAATCAGCCCCAGCATTTT
CASSHESGQGANQPQHF
>TRBV18|NA|TRBJ2-3|once
TGTGCCAGCTCACCATCCCAGGGGCTCACAGATACGCAGTATTTT
CASSPSQGLTDTQYF
>TRBV27|NA|TRBJ2-5|NA
TGTGCCAGCAGTTTATTTCTAGCGAGCAGAGAGACCCAGTACTTC
CASSLFLASRETQYF
>TRBV7-9|NA|TRBJ1-4|NA
TGTGCCAGCAGCTTATCAACAGGGCAACTTAATGAAAAACTGTTTTTT
CASSLSTGQLNEKLFF